A selection of T cell receptor beta chains follows, all from one sample in a study of identical twins. TCRdb independently ran MiXCR on the 5' RACE reads; one entry per CDR3 protein. The sample gives 500,000 or so distinct CDR3 sequences, about 20% of which show up once; under 0.95% is in the top ten. The data were also submitted as part of a second study, on T cells expressing NK-cell markers.

The sequenced sample was CD4+ T cells sorted from blood. Source of these receptors: a woman younger than 30 in good health. Both conserved end residues are part of each CDR3. Fields, in order: J gene, V gene, D gene, clone size, CDR3 DNA, CDR3 protein. The D gene is left open where the match is weak. Expanded clones are given a class, and other clones once, few, many or no size at all.

J: TRBJ2-1; V: TRBV7-2; D: NA; size: many; DNA: TGTGCCAGCAGCTCACTAGGAAGACAGGAGTTCTTC; CDR3: CASSSLGRQEFF
J: TRBJ1-1; V: TRBV5-1; D: NA; size: NA; DNA: TGCGCCAGCACAAGTATAGGGGCTAACACTGAAGCTTTCTTT; CDR3: CASTSIGANTEAFF
J: TRBJ2-7; V: TRBV11-2; D: TRBD2; size: few; DNA: TGTGCCAGCAGCTTGATAAGGTCTAGCGGAGGGGCCTACGAGCAGTACTTC; CDR3: CASSLIRSSGGAYEQYF
J: TRBJ2-5; V: TRBV27; D: NA; size: few; DNA: TGTGCCAGCAGGGACAGCGGCACGGAGACCCAGTACTTC; CDR3: CASRDSGTETQYF
J: TRBJ2-1; V: TRBV7-9; D: TRBD1; size: NA; DNA: TGTGCCAGCAGCCATGGACAGGGGCCTTACAATGAGCAGTTCTTC; CDR3: CASSHGQGPYNEQFF
J: TRBJ2-3; V: TRBV5-1; D: NA; size: NA; DNA: TGCGCCAGCAGCTTGGGCCCCGGGGGCCCAGATACGCAGTATTTT; CDR3: CASSLGPGGPDTQYF
J: TRBJ1-4; V: TRBV7-9; D: NA; size: NA; DNA: TGTGCCAGCAGCCCGGGACGGACTAATGAAAAACTGTTTTTT; CDR3: CASSPGRTNEKLFF
J: TRBJ2-7; V: TRBV7-2; D: NA; size: few; DNA: TGTGCCAGCAGCTTATCCGGGGCCCCGTCAGTGCAGTACTTC; CDR3: CASSLSGAPSVQYF
J: TRBJ2-5; V: TRBV10-3; D: TRBD2; size: few; DNA: TGTGCCATCAGGCAGGGACTAGCGGGAGAGGAGACCCAGTACTTC; CDR3: CAIRQGLAGEETQYF
J: TRBJ2-3; V: TRBV20-1; D: TRBD2; size: NA; DNA: TGCAGTGCTAGTGGAGCGGGGGGGCCGTTAGATACGCAGTATTTT; CDR3: CSASGAGGPLDTQYF
J: TRBJ1-4; V: TRBV5-1; D: NA; size: NA; DNA: TGCGCCAGCAGCTTGGTGGGGGATGAAAAACTGTTTTTT; CDR3: CASSLVGDEKLFF
J: TRBJ2-1; V: TRBV20-1; D: TRBD2; size: few; DNA: TGCAGTGCTAGGGGACTAGCTAACACCTACAATGAGCAGTTCTTC; CDR3: CSARGLANTYNEQFF
J: TRBJ2-1; V: TRBV11-2; D: NA; size: few; DNA: TGTGCCAGCAGCTTACAACAGGGTTTGACCGCACCAGATCCGTGCGAGCAGTTCTTC; CDR3: CASSLQQGLTAPDPCEQFF
J: TRBJ2-3; V: TRBV10-2; D: NA; size: NA; DNA: TGCGCCAGCACCCCCCGGCGGACTACTACAGATACGCAGTATTTT; CDR3: CASTPRRTTTDTQYF
J: TRBJ2-7; V: TRBV5-1; D: TRBD2; size: NA; DNA: TGCGCCAGCAGCCTAGGGACTAGCGGGGTAGCCGAGCAGTACTTC; CDR3: CASSLGTSGVAEQYF
J: TRBJ2-1; V: TRBV6-6; D: NA; size: many; DNA: TGTGCCAGCAGCCGGGGCTGGGGAGTAAGCTCCTACAATGAGCAGTTCTTC; CDR3: CASSRGWGVSSYNEQFF
J: TRBJ2-1; V: TRBV15; D: NA; size: few; DNA: TGTGCCACCAGCAGAGTTGCGGGGAGCTCCTACAATGAGCAGTTCTTC; CDR3: CATSRVAGSSYNEQFF
J: TRBJ2-6; V: TRBV3-1; D: NA; size: NA; DNA: TGTGCCAGCAGTCAACCGGAGAGTGGGGCCAACGTCCTGACTTTC; CDR3: CASSQPESGANVLTF
J: TRBJ2-3; V: TRBV7-8; D: TRBD2; size: NA; DNA: TGTGCCAGCAGTGAAGACCGGGGGGGACTTCGCACAGATACGCAGTATTTT; CDR3: CASSEDRGGLRTDTQYF
J: TRBJ2-1; V: TRBV7-2; D: NA; size: few; DNA: TGTGCCAGCAGCTTAGGGCCCATTGCCTACAATGAGCAGTTCTTC; CDR3: CASSLGPIAYNEQFF
J: TRBJ2-1; V: TRBV5-5; D: NA; size: many; DNA: TGTGCCAGCAGCCTCCACCCGCGGGGCTCCTACAATGAGCAGTTCTTC; CDR3: CASSLHPRGSYNEQFF
J: TRBJ2-6; V: TRBV20-1; D: NA; size: NA; DNA: TGCAGTGCTAGTTCCGGGGCGGGCTCTGGGGCCAACGTCCTGACTTTC; CDR3: CSASSGAGSGANVLTF